The 10 T cell receptor beta chains presented below share a single source sample, sequenced in a study of sequential checkpoint blockade in melanoma. The treatment denotes: randomized to nivolumab then ipilimumab (arm A) or the reverse (arm B). The method was immunoSEQ multiplex PCR; TCRdb's version includes in-frame clones alone and lacks a portion of them. The data contain about 170 clones, approximately 20% of them seen just once; the ten biggest clones take up roughly 12%. The starting material was tumor tissue (inferred from file names), obtained from a patient given nivolumab and ipilimumab in sequence. The receptors here all came from a human donor with melanoma.

This rearrangement joins TRBV19 to TRBJ2-7; 7 bases match TRBD1. The CDR3 loop spans 13 amino acids. With V trimmed by 3 bases and J by 8 bases, 7 bases remained unmatched. Germline assignment: CDR1 LNHDA and CDR2 SQIVND (reference sequence). The chain's CDR3 is CASSMVGDRQQYF. CDR3 nucleotide sequence: TGTGCCAGTAGTATGGTGGGGGACAGACAGCAGTACTTC.

This clone appeared a single time. V usage is TRBV19 and J usage is TRBJ1-2, with D possibly TRBD1 on 5 matching bases. V shed 4 bases and J shed 5 bases, with 8 bases lying between them. CDR1 LNHDA and CDR2 SQIVND come from the germline V gene (reference sequence). The CDR3 consists of 12 residues. The CDR3, as DNA: TGTGCCAGTAGTAAGGGGTTGTATGGCTACACCTTC. This gives the protein CASSKGLYGYTF.

This clone turned up a few times. The chain has TRBV4-1 and TRBJ2-7, with TRBD2 identical over 12 bases. Germline V gives CDR1 MGHRA, CDR2 YSYEKL. With 4 bases clipped from V and 1 base from J, the junction kept 5 bases outside the gene matches. The CDR3 spans 16 residues. The CDR3 DNA is TGCGCCAGCAGCCCGATGACTAGCGGGGGTTCCTACGAGCAGTACTTC. It specifies CASSPMTSGGSYEQYF.

J is TRBJ2-5 and V is TRBV19, with no clear D. This CDR3 is 14 amino acids long. The V gene lost 2 bases and the J gene lost 3 bases, with 10 bases spanning the gap. Germline assignment: CDR1 LNHDA and CDR2 SQIVND (reference sequence). The CDR3 DNA is TGTGCCAGTAGTATACTCGGGCTCGAAGAGACCCAGTACTTC. Translating it yields CASSILGLEETQYF.

This clone is categorized as large. V usage is TRBV5-3 and J usage is TRBJ1-5; tentatively, D is TRBD1 (5 bases). TRBV5-3 is flagged as an ORF with uncertain function. Trimming removed 1 base from V and 5 bases from J, with 16 bases in between. The CDR3 covers 16 residues. The CDR3 protein is CARSLFRGTYDQPQHF. The CDR3 bases are TGTGCCAGAAGCTTGTTTAGGGGCACGTACGATCAGCCCCAGCATTTT.

The chain has TRBV23-1 and TRBJ2-2; 10 nucleotides align to TRBD1. TRBV23-1 is an ORF; its function is uncertain. The J segment lost 3 bases and the V segment lost 1 base, leaving 11 bases of the junction unmatched. The CDR3 length is 19 residues. The CDR3 sequence is CASSQFPDRGLVYTGELFF. The CDR3 nucleotides read TGCGCCAGCAGTCAATTCCCCGACAGGGGGCTGGTGTACACCGGGGAGCTGTTTTTT.

This clone was seen a few times. The genes are TRBV19 and TRBJ1-3; weak D call: TRBD1 (6 bases). The CDR3 totals 13 residues. Germline assignment: CDR1 LNHDA and CDR2 SQIVND (reference sequence). V shed 8 bases and J shed 0 bases, with 8 bases lying between them. The CDR3 DNA reads as TGTGCCAGTGGGACAAGCTCTGGAAACACCATATATTTT. Amino acid sequence: CASGTSSGNTIYF.

This clone was recorded a few times. The chain couples TRBV9 to TRBJ2-1; D is uncertain. The CDR3 has 12 residues. Germline-derived CDR1 and CDR2 are SGDLS and YYNGEE. V was pared by 3 bases and J by 8 bases, with 9 bases between. Here the CDR3 reads CASSDQFDEQFF. The CDR3 coding sequence is TGTGCCAGCAGCGACCAGTTTGATGAGCAGTTCTTC.

There are a few counts of this clone. V usage is TRBV25-1 and J usage is TRBJ2-7, with 11 bases matching TRBD2. The germline V gene has CDR1 MGHDK and CDR2 SYGVNS. V was clipped by 6 bases and J by 3 bases; unmatched bases: 7. This CDR3 comprises 15 residues. CDR3 in amino acids: CASSRTSGRFYEQYF. Here the CDR3 DNA reads TGTGCCAGCAGCAGAACTAGCGGGAGATTCTACGAGCAGTACTTC.

This clone is termed large. The chain joins TRBV11-3 to TRBJ2-7; tentatively, D is TRBD2 (5 bases). This CDR3 is 14 amino acids long. Germline values: CDR1 SGHNT, CDR2 YENEEA. With 0 bases removed from V and 3 bases from J, the gap between germline ends came to 9 bases. The CDR3 nucleotides read TGTGCCAGCAGCTTAGAAGGGAGTCGCTACGAGCAGTACTTC. Protein sequence: CASSLEGSRYEQYF.